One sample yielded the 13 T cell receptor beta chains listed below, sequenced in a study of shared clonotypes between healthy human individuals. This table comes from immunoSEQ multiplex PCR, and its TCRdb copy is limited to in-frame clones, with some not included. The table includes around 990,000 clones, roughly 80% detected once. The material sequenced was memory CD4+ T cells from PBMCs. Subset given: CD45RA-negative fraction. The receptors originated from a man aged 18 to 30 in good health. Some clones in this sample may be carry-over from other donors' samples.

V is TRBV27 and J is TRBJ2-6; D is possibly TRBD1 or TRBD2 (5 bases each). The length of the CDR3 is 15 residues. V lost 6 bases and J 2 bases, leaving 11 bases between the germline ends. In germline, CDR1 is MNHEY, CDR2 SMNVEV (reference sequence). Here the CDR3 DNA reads TGTGCCAGCAGCTCCTCGGGGCCTGGGGCCAACGTCCTGACTTTC. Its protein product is CASSSSGPGANVLTF.

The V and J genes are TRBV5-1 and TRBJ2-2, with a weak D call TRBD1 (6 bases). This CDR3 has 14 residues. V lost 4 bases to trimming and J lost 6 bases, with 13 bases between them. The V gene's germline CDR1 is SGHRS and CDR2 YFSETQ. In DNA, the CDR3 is TGCGCCAGCAGCCTCGGCAGGGGATCCGGGGAGCTGTTTTTT. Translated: CASSLGRGSGELFF. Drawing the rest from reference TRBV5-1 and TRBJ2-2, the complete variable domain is KAGVTQTPRYLIKTRGQQVTLSCSPISGHRSVSWYQQTPGQGLQFLFEYFSETQRNKGNFPGRFSGRQFSNSRSEMNVSTLELGDSALYLCASSLGRGSGELFFGEGSRLTVL.

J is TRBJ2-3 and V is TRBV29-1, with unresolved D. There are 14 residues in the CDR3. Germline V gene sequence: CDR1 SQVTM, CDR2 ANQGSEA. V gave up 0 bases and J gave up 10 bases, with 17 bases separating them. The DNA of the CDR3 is TGCAGCGTTGAAGATGGTCGCCTCAGACTGGCGCAGTATTTT. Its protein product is CSVEDGRLRLAQYF.

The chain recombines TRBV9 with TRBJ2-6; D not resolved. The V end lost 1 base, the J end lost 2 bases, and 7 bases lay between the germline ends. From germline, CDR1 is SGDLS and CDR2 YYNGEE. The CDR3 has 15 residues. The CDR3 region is CASSVLGPGANVLTF. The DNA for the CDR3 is TGTGCCAGCAGCGTATTGGGTCCTGGGGCCAACGTCCTGACTTTC.

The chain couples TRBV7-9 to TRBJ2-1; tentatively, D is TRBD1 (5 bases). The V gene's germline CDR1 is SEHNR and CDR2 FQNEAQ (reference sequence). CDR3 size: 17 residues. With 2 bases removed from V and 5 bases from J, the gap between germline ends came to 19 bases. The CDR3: CASSLQVWGATHNEQFF. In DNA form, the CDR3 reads TGTGCCAGCAGCTTACAAGTCTGGGGCGCGACCCACAATGAGCAGTTCTTC.

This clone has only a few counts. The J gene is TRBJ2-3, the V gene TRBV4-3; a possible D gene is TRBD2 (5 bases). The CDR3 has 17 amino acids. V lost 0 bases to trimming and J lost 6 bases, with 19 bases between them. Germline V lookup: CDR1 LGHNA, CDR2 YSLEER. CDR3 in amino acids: CASSQDILGEGVDTQYF. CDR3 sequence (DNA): TGCGCCAGCAGCCAAGATATCTTAGGAGAGGGTGTGGATACGCAGTATTTT.

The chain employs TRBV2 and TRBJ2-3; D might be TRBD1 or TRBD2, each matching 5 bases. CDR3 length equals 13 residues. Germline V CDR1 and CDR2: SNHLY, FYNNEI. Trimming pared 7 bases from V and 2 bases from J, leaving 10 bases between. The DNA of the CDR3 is TGTGCCAGCAATTGGGACCCCACAGATACGCAGTATTTT. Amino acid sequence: CASNWDPTDTQYF.

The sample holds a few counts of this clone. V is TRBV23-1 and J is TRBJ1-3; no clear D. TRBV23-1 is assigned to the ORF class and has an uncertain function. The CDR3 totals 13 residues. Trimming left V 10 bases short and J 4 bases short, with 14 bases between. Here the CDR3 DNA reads TGCGCCAACCCCCGGCGTGTCGGAAACACCATATATTTT. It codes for CANPRRVGNTIYF.

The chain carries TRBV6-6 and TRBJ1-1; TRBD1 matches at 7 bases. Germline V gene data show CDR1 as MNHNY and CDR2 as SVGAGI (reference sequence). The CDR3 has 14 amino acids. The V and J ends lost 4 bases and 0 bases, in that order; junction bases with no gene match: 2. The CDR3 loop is CASSWDSMNTEAFF. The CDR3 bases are TGTGCCAGCAGTTGGGACAGTATGAACACTGAAGCTTTCTTT.

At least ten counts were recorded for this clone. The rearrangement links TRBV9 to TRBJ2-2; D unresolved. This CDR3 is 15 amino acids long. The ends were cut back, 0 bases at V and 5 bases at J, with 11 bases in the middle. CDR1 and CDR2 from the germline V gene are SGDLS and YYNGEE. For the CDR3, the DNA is TGTGCCAGCAGCGTAGACCTCCTGGCGACCGGGGAGCTGTTTTTT. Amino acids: CASSVDLLATGELFF.

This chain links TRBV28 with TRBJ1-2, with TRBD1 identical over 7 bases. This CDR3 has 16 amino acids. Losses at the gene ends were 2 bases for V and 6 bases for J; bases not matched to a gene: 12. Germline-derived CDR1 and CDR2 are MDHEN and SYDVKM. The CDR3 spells CASSLPGQDSSHGYTF. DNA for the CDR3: TGTGCCAGCAGTTTACCCGGACAGGATTCATCACATGGCTACACCTTC.

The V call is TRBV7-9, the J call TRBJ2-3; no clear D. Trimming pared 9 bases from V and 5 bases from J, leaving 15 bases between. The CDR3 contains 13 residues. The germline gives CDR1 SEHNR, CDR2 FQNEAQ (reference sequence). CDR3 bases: TGTGCCAGGACCCGACTCCGACAAGATACGCAGTATTTT. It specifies CARTRLRQDTQYF. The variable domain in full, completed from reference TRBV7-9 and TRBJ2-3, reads DTGVSQNPRHKITKRGQNVTFRCDPISEHNRLYWYRQTLGQGPEFLTYFQNEAQLEKSRLLSDRFSAERPKGSFSTLEIQRTEQGDSAMYLCARTRLRQDTQYFGPGTRLTVL.

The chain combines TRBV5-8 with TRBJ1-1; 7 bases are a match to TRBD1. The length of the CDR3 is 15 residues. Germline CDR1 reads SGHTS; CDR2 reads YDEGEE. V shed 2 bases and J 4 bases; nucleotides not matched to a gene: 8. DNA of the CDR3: TGTGCCAGCAGCTTTCCGGGACAGAGGGGCACTGAAGCTTTCTTT. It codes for CASSFPGQRGTEAFF.